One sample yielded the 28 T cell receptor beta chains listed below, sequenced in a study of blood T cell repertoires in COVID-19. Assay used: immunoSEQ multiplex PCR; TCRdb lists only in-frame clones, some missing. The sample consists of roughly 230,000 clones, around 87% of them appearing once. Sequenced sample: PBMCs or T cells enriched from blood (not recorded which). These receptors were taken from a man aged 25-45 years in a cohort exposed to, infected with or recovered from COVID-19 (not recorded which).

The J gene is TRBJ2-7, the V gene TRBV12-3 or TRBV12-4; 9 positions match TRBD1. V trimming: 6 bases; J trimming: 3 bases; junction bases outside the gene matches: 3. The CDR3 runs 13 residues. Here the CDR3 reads CASRMTGGYEQYF. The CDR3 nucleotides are TGTGCCAGCAGGATGACAGGGGGCTACGAGCAGTACTTC.

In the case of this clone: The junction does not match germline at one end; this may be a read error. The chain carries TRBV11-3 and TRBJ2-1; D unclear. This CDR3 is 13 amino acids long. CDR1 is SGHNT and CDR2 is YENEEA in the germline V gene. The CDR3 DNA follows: TGTGCCAGCAGCCTAGATCGACTCAATGAGCAGTTCTTC. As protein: CASSLDRLNEQFF.

DNA for the CDR3: TGTGCCAGCAGCCAAGCTTCGACTAGCGGGAGGGCGGGGGAGCAGTTCTTC. Its protein product is CASSQASTSGRAGEQFF. The V and J genes are TRBV14 and TRBJ2-1, with 14 nucleotides matching TRBD2. Germline V gene lookup returns CDR1 SGHDN and CDR2 FVKESK. V was clipped by 1 base and J by 10 bases; unmatched bases: 9. This CDR3 is built from 17 residues.

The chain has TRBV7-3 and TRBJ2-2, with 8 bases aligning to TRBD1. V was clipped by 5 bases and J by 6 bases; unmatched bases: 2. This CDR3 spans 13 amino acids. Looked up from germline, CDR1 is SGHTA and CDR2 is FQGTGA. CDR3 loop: CASSGQGPGELFF. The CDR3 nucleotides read TGTGCCAGCAGCGGACAGGGACCCGGGGAGCTGTTTTTT.

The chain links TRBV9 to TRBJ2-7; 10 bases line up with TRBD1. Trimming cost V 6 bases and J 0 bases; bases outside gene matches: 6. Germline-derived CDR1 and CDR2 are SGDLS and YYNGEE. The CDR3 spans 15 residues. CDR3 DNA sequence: TGTGCCAGCACCTGGGGGGACAGGGGCTCCTACGAGCAGTACTTC. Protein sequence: CASTWGDRGSYEQYF.

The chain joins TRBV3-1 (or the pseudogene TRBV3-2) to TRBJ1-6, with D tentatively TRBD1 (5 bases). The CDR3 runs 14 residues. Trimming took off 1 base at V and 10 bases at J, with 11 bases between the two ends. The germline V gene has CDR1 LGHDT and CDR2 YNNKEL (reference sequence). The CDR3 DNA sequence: TGTGCCAGCAGCCAAGGGCGGGGGGGATCACCCCTCCACTTT. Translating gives CASSQGRGGSPLHF.

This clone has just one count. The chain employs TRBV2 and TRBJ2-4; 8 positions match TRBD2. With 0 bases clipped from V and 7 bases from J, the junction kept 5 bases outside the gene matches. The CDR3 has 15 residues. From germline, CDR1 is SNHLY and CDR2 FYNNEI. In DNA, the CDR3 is TGTGCCAGCAGTGAAGCGCTGGCGGGAGGTAACATTCAGTACTTC. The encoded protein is CASSEALAGGNIQYF.

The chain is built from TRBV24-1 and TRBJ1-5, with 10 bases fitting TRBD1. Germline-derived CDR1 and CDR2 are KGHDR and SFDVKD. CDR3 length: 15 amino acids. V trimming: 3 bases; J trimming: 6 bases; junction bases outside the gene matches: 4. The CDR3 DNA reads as TGTGCCACCAGTGATACTGGGGACAGGGGTCAGCCCCAGCATTTT. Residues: CATSDTGDRGQPQHF.

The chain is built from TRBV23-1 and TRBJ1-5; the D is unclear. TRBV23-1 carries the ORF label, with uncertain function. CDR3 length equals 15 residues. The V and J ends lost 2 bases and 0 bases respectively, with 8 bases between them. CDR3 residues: CASSQTVNSNQPQHF. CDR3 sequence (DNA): TGCGCCAGCAGTCAAACAGTAAATAGCAATCAGCCCCAGCATTTT.

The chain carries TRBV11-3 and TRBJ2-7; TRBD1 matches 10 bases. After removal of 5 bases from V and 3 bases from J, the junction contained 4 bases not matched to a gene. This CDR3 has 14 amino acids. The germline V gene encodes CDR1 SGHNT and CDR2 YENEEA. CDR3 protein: CASSLRTGGYEQYF. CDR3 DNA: TGTGCCAGCAGCCTTCGGACAGGGGGCTACGAGCAGTACTTC.

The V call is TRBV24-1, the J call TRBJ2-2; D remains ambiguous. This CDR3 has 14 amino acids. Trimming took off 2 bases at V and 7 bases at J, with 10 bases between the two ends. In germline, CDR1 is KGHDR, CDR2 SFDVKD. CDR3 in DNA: TGTGCCACCAGTGATTATACTAAACACGGGGAGCTGTTTTTT. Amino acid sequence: CATSDYTKHGELFF.

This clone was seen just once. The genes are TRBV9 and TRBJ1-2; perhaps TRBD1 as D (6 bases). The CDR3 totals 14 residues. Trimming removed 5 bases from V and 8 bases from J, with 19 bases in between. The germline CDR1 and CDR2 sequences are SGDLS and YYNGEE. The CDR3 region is CASRPGQHALGYTF. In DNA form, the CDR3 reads TGTGCCAGCAGACCAGGACAGCACGCTCTAGGCTACACCTTC.

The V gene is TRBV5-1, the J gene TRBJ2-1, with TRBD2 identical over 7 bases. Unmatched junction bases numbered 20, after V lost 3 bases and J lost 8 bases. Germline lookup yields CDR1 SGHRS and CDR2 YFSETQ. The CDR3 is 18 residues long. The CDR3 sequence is CASSSGLVPTVRDHEQFF. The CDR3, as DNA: TGCGCCAGCAGCTCAGGACTAGTTCCCACCGTCCGGGATCATGAGCAGTTCTTC. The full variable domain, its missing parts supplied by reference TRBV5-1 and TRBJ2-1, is KAGVTQTPRYLIKTRGQQVTLSCSPISGHRSVSWYQQTPGQGLQFLFEYFSETQRNKGNFPGRFSGRQFSNSRSEMNVSTLELGDSALYLCASSSGLVPTVRDHEQFFGPGTRLTVL.

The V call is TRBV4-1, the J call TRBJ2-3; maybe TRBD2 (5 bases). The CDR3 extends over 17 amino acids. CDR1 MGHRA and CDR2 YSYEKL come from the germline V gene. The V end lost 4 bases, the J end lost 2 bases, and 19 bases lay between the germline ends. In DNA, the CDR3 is TGCGCCAGCAGCCCCCTGGATTTGCGGGCGAACACAGATACGCAGTATTTT. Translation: CASSPLDLRANTDTQYF.

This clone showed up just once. CDR3: CASSLVRGTEAFF. The CDR3 DNA follows: TGCGCCAGCAGCTTGGTTCGGGGCACTGAAGCTTTCTTT. The V and J genes are TRBV5-1 and TRBJ1-1; no clear D gene. Germline loops: CDR1 SGHRS, CDR2 YFSETQ. This CDR3 is built from 13 residues. V was trimmed by 0 bases and J by 4 bases, leaving 7 bases between them.

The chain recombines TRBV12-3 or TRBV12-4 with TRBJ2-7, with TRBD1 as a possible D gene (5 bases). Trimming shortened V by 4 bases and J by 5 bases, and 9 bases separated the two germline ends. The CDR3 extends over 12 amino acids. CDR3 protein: CASSWAGNEQYF. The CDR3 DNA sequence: TGTGCCAGCAGTTGGGCAGGGAACGAGCAGTACTTC.

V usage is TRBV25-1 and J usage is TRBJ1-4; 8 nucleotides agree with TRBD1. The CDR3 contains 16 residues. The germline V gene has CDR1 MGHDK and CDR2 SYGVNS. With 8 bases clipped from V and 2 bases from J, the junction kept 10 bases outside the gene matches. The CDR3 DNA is TGTGCCAGCCTCGCAGGGGGCGCGAGGACTAATGAAAAACTGTTTTTT. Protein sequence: CASLAGGARTNEKLFF.

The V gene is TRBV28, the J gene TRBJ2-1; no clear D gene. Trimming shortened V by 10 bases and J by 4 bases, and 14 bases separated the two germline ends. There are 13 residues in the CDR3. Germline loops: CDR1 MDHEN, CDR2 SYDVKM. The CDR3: CATGSRFYNEQFF. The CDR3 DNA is TGTGCCACGGGTAGCCGGTTTTACAATGAGCAGTTCTTC.

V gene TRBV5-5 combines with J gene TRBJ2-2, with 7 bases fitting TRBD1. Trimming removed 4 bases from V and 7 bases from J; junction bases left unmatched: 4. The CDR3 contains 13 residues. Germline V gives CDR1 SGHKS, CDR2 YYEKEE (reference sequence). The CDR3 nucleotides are TGTGCCAGCAGCGCCGGGACAGACGGGGAGCTGTTTTTT. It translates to CASSAGTDGELFF.

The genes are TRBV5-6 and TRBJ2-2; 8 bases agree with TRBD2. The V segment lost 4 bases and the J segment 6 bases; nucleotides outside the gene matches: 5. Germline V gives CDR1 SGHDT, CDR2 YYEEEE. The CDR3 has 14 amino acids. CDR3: CASSPRTSPGELFF. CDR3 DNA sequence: TGTGCCAGCAGCCCGAGGACTAGCCCCGGGGAGCTGTTTTTT.

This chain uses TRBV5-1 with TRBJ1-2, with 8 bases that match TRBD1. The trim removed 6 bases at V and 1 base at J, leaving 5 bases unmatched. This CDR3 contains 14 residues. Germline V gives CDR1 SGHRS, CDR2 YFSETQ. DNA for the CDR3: TGCGCCAGCACCACAGGGGGTAGTAACTATGGCTACACCTTC. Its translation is CASTTGGSNYGYTF. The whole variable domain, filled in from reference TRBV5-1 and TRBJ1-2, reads KAGVTQTPRYLIKTRGQQVTLSCSPISGHRSVSWYQQTPGQGLQFLFEYFSETQRNKGNFPGRFSGRQFSNSRSEMNVSTLELGDSALYLCASTTGGSNYGYTFGSGTRLTVV.

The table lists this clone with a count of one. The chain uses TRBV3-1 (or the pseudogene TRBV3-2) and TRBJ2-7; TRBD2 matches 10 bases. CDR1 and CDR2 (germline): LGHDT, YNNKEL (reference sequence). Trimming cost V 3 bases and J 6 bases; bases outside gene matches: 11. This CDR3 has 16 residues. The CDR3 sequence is CASSQGSSGSPSEQYF. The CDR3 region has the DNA TGTGCCAGCAGCCAGGGATCTAGCGGGAGTCCAAGCGAGCAGTACTTC.

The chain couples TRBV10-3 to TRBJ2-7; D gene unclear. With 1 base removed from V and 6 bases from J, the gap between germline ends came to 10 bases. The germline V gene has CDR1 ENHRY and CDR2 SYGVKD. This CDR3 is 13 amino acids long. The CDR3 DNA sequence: TGTGCCATCAGTGAGTTGTCCGATAGCGAGCAGTACTTC. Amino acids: CAISELSDSEQYF.

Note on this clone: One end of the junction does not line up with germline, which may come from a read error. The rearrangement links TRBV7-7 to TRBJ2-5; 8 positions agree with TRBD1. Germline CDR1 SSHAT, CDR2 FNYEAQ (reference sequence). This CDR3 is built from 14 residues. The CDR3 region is CASSSTGAGETQYF. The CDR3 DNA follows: TGTGCTAGCAGCTCGACAGGGGCGGGAGAGACCCAGTACTTC.

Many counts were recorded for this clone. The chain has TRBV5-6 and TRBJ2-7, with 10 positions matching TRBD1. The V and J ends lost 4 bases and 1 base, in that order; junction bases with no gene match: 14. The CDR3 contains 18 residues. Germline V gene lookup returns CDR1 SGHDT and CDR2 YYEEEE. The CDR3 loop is CASSPRPRTGGGSYEQYF. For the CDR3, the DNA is TGTGCCAGCAGCCCTCGCCCGCGGACAGGGGGAGGGTCCTACGAGCAGTACTTC.

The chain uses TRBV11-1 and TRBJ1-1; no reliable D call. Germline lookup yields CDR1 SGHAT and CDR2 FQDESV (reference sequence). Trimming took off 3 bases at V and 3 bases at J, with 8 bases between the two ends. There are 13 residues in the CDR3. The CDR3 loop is CASSFSGDTEAFF. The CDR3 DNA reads TGTGCCAGCAGCTTCTCCGGGGACACTGAAGCTTTCTTT.

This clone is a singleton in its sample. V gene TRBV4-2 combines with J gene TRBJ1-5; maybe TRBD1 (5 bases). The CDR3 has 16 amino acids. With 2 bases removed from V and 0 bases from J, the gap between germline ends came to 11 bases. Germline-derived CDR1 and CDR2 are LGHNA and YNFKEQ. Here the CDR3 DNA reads TGTGCCAGCAGCCAACTCTCAGGGAATAGCAATCAGCCCCAGCATTTT. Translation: CASSQLSGNSNQPQHF.

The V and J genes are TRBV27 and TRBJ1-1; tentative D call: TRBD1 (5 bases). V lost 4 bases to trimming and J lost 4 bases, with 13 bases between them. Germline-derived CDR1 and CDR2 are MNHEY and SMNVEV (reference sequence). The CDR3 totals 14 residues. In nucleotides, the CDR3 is TGTGCCAGCAGTTCGGGACTACGGGGCACTGAAGCTTTCTTT. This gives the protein CASSSGLRGTEAFF.